The clone carrying this TCR beta chain came up a few times. Its target is not known. The data were obtained in a study of T-cell memory formation after mild COVID-19. TCRdb re-called the 5' RACE reads through MiXCR, storing one row per CDR3 protein. The data hold 200,000 to 250,000 distinct CDR3 sequences, with approximately 10% observed a single time. The study's findings and limits: Within pre-infection memory, some responding clones were found, suggesting cross-reactive memory joined.

Germline V CDR1 and CDR2: MNHEY, SVGAGI. V trimming: 0 bases; J trimming: 7 bases; junction bases outside the gene matches: 6. The CDR3 runs 16 residues. The chain is built from TRBV6-5 and TRBJ2-5, with 12 bases identical to TRBD2. The sequence was obtained from a man between 18 and 35 years old who had mild COVID-19 (a few samples of this study predate the infection). Cell type and time point are not known. The specimen was PBMCs or a T cell subset sorted from them (not recorded which). The CDR3 DNA sequence: TGTGCCAGCAGTTACTCCCTAGCGGGGGGGCGGGTGACCCAGTACTTC. Its translation: CASSYSLAGGRVTQYF.